These 2 T cell receptor beta chains originate from one sample sequenced in a study of shared clonotypes between healthy human individuals. The repertoire was sequenced with immunoSEQ multiplex PCR; TCRdb's copy has only in-frame clones and lacks some. There are about 2.1 million clones in the sample; 85% to 95% occur only once, and 1.5% to 2% lies in the top ten. Terminally differentiated effector memory CD45RA+ cells were left out of the naive CD8 fraction, which was CD45RO-negative and positively selected for CCR7. The source material was naive CD8+ T cells from PBMCs. These receptors came from a man younger than 30 in good health. Some clones in this sample may be carry-over from other donors' samples.

The chain is built from TRBV5-1 and TRBJ2-2, with 10 bases aligning to TRBD1. Germline values: CDR1 SGHRS, CDR2 YFSETQ. V gave up 4 bases and J gave up 4 bases; unmatched junction bases: 7. This CDR3 has 16 residues. DNA of the CDR3: TGCGCCAGCAGCCCCACGACAGGGGGCATCACCGGGGAGCTGTTTTTT. This codes for CASSPTTGGITGELFF.

CDR3: CASSLDLARVPNEQFF. The CDR3 DNA follows: TGTGCCAGCAGCTTAGATCTCGCCAGGGTCCCCAATGAGCAGTTCTTC. The genes are TRBV7-9 and TRBJ2-1, with D possibly being TRBD1 (5 bases). The germline V gene encodes CDR1 SEHNR and CDR2 FQNEAQ (reference sequence). With 1 base removed from V and 6 bases from J, the gap between germline ends came to 16 bases. The CDR3 spans 16 residues.